This TCR beta chain is drawn from a study of T-cell memory formation after mild COVID-19. It was 5'RACE with constant-segment primers that produced the TCR alpha and TCR beta cDNA libraries, which carried sample barcodes and UMIs. TCRdb redid the calling of the 5' RACE reads with MiXCR, one entry per CDR3 protein. The sample lists hundreds of thousands of distinct CDR3 sequences, 20% to 25% occurring once. Comments on this clonotype: Its antigen is unknown.

The germline V gene has CDR1 DFQATT and CDR2 SNEGSKA (reference sequence). Losses at the gene ends were 3 bases for V and 3 bases for J; bases not matched to a gene: 10. There are 16 residues in the CDR3. Broader study findings: The study detected some responding clones in pre-infection memory, suggesting cross-reactive memory joined. Contracting CD4+ clones were located mainly in CM and EM, and CD8+ clones in EMRA. Clones contracting across day 15 to 85 had a balanced CD4/CD8 profile; later expanding clones leaned CD4+.

The sequence was collected from an adult woman who had mild COVID-19 (a few samples of this study predate the infection). Cell type and time point are not known. This chain uses TRBV20-1 with TRBJ2-2; TRBD1 aligns across 7 bases. The specimen was PBMCs or a T cell subset sorted from them (not recorded which). The CDR3 DNA sequence: TGCAGTGCTAGGAAAGGCAGGGGGAAAGACACCGGGGAGCTGTTTTTT. Translation: CSARKGRGKDTGELFF.